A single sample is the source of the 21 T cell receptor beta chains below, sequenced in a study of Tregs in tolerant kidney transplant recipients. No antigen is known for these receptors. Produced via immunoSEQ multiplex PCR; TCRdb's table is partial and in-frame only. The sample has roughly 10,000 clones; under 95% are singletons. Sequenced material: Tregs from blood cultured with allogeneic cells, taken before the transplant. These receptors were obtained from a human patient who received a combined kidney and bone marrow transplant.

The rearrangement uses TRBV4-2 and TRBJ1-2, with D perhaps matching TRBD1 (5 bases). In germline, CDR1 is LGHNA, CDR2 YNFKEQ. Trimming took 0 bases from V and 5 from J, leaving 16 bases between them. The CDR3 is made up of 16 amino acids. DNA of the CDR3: TGTGCCAGCAGCCAAGATGCGGGGTGGGGGTTTTATGGCTACACCTTC. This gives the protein CASSQDAGWGFYGYTF.

As DNA, the CDR3 is TGTGCCAGCAGCCAAGTCAGCACAGATACGCAGTATTTT. Protein: CASSQVSTDTQYF. The chain joins TRBV5-4 to TRBJ2-3; no firm D call. With 4 bases removed from V and 0 bases from J, the gap between germline ends came to 6 bases. Germline CDR1 is SGHNT and CDR2 is YYREEE (reference sequence). The CDR3 is 13 amino acids.

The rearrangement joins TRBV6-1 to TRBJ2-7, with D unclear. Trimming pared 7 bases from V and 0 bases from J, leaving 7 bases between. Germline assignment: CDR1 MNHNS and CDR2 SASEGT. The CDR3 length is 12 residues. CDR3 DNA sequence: TGTGCCAGCACGCTGAGCTCCTACGAGCAGTACTTC. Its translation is CASTLSSYEQYF.

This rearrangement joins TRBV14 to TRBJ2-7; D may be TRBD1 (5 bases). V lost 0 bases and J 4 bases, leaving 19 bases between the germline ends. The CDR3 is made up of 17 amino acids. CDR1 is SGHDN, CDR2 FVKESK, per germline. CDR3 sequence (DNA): TGTGCCAGCAGCCAAGAGCTGTACCGAACAGGAGTTTACGAGCAGTACTTC. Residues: CASSQELYRTGVYEQYF.

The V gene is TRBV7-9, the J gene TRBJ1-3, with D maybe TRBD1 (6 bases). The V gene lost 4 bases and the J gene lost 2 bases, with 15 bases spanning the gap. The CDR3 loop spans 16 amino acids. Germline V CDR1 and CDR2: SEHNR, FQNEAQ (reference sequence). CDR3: CASSYIRGLAGNTIYF. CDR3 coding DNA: TGTGCCAGCAGCTACATCCGGGGGCTAGCTGGAAACACCATATATTTT.

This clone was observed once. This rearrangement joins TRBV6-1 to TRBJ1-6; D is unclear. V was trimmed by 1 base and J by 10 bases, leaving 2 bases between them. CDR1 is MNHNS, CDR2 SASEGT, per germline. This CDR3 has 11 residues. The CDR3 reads CASSEVSPLHF. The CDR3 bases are TGTGCCAGCAGTGAAGTCTCACCCCTCCACTTT.

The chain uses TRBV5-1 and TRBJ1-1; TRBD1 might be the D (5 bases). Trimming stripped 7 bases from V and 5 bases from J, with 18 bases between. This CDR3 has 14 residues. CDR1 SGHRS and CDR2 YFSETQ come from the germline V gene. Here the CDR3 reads CASDWGVGRTEAFF. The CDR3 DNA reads TGCGCCAGCGATTGGGGGGTTGGTCGGACTGAAGCTTTCTTT.

The CDR3 DNA sequence: TGTGCCAGTATCGCCCGGGGGCTCTATGGCTACACCTTC. Its protein is CASIARGLYGYTF. This sequence joins TRBV19 and TRBJ1-2; a possible D gene is TRBD1 (6 bases). The CDR3 runs to 13 residues. Per the germline V gene, CDR1 is LNHDA and CDR2 is SQIVND (reference sequence). Trimming pared 7 bases from V and 4 bases from J, leaving 13 bases between.

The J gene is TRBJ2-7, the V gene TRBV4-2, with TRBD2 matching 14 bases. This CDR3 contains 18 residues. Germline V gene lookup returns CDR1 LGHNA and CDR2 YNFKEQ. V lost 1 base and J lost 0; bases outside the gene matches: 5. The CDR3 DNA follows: TGTGCCAGCAGCCAAGCCGGACTAGCGGGAGGATCCTCCTACGAGCAGTACTTC. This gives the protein CASSQAGLAGGSSYEQYF.

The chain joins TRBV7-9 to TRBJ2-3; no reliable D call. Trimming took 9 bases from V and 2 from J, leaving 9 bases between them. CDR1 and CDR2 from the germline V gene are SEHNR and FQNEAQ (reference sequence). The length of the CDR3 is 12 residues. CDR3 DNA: TGTGCCAGTACGGATTACACAGATACGCAGTATTTT. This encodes CASTDYTDTQYF. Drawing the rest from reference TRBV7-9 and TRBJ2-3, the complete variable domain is DTGVSQNPRHKITKRGQNVTFRCDPISEHNRLYWYRQTLGQGPEFLTYFQNEAQLEKSRLLSDRFSAERPKGSFSTLEIQRTEQGDSAMYLCASTDYTDTQYFGPGTRLTVL.

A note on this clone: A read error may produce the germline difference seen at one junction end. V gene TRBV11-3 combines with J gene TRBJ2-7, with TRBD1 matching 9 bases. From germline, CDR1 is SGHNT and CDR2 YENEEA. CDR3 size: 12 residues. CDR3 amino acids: CASSLIGQGQNF. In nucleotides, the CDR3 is TGTGCCAGCAGCTTAATTGGACAGGGGCAGAACTTC. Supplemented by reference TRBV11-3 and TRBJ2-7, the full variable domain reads EAGVVQSPRYKIIEKKQPVAFWCNPISGHNTLYWYLQNLGQGPELLIRYENEEAVDDSQLPKDRFSAERLKGVDSTLKIQPAELGDSAVYLCASSLIGQGQNFGPGTRLTVT.

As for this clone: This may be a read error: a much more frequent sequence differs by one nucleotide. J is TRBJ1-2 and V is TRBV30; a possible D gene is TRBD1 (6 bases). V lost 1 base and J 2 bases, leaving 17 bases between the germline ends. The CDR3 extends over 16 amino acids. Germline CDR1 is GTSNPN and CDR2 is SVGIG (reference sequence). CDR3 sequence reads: CAWSGLGITGNYGYTF. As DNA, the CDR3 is TGTGCCTGGAGTGGACTGGGGATAACAGGGAACTATGGCTACACCTTC.

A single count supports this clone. Here the CDR3 reads CASRVVRGDYGYTF. CDR3 sequence (DNA): TGTGCCAGCAGAGTGGTCAGGGGAGACTATGGCTACACCTTC. The gene calls are TRBV5-6 and TRBJ1-2; D perhaps matches TRBD1 (6 bases). Trimming took off 5 bases at V and 3 bases at J, with 14 bases between the two ends. The CDR3 covers 14 residues. CDR1 is SGHDT and CDR2 is YYEEEE in the germline V gene.

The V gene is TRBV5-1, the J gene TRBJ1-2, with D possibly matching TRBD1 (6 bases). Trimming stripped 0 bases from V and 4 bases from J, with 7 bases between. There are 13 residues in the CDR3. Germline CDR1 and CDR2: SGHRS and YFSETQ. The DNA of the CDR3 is TGCGCCAGCAGCTTGGGAGGGGGCTATGGCTACACCTTC. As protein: CASSLGGGYGYTF.

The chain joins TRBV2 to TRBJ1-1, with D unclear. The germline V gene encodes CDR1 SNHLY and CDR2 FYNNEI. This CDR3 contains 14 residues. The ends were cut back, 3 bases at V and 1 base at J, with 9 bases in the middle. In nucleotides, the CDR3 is TGTGCCAGCAGTGACCCGGAACCGAACACTGAAGCTTTCTTT. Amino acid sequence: CASSDPEPNTEAFF.

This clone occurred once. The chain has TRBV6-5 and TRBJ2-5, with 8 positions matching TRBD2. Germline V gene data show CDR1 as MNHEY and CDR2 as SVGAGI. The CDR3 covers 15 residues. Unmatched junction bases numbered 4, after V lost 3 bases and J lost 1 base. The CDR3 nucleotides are TGTGCCAGCAGTTATAGCGGGGCCCCCCAAGAGACCCAGTACTTC. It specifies CASSYSGAPQETQYF.

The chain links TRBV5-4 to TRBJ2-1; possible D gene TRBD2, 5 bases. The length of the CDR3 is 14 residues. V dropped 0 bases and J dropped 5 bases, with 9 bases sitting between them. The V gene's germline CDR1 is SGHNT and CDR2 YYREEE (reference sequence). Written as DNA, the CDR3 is TGTGCCAGCAGCTTGGAAGGGAGTCACAATGAGCAGTTCTTC. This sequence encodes CASSLEGSHNEQFF.

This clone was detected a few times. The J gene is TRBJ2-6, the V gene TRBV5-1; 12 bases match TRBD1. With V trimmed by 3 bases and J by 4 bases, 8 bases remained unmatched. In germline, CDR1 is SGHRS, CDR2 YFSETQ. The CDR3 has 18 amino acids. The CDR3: CASSSPPGQGAGANVLTF. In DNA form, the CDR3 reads TGCGCCAGCAGCTCGCCCCCGGGACAGGGGGCCGGGGCCAACGTCCTGACTTTC.

CDR3 amino acids: CASSLDGGGANVLTF. The CDR3 region has the DNA TGTGCCAGCTCGCTAGATGGTGGTGGGGCCAACGTCCTGACTTTC. This chain connects TRBV18 to TRBJ2-6; D is uncertain. The CDR3 contains 15 residues. CDR1 KGHSH and CDR2 LQKENI come from the germline V gene. The V gene lost 6 bases and the J gene lost 3 bases, with 12 bases spanning the gap.

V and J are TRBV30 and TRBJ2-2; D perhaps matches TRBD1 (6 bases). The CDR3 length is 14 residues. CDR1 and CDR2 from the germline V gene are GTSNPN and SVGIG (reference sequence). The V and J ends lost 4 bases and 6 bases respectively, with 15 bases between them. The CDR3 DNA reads TGTGCCTGGATAGGGACAATCTACTCCGGGGAGCTGTTTTTT. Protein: CAWIGTIYSGELFF.

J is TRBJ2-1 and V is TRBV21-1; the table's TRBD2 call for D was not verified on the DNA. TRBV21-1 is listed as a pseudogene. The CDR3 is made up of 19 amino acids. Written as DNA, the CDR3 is TGTGCCAGCAGCAGAGCATGCGGACTAGCGGAGCGATCCTACAATGAGCAGTTCTTC. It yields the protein CASSRACGLAERSYNEQFF.